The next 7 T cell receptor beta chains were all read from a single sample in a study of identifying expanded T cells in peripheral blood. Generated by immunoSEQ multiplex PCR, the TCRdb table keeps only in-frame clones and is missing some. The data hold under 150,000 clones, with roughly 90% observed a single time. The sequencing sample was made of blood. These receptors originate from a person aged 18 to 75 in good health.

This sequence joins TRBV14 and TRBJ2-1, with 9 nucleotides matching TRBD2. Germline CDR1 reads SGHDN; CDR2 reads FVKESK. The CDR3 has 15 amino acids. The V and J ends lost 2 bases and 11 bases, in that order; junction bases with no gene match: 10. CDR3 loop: CASSQLGTSLTQQFF. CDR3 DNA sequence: TGTGCCAGCAGCCAACTCGGGACTAGCCTCACCCAGCAGTTCTTC.

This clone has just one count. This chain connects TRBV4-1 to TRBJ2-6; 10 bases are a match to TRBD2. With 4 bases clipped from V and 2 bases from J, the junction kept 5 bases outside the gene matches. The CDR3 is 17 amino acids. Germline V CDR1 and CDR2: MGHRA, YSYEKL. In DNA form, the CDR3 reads TGCGCCAGCAGCCCACCTAGCGGGGGAGCTGGGGCCAACGTCCTGACTTTC. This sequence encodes CASSPPSGGAGANVLTF.

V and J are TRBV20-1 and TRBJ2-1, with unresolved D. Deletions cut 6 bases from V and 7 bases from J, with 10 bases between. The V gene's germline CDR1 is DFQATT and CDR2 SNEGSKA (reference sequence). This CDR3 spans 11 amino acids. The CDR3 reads CSAADPNEQFF. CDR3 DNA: TGCAGTGCGGCGGACCCAAATGAGCAGTTCTTC.

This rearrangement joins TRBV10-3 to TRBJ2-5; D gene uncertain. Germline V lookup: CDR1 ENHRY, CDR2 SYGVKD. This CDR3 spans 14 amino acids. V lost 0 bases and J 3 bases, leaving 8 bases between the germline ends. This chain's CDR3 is CAISESMEKETQYF. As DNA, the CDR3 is TGTGCCATCAGTGAGTCGATGGAAAAAGAGACCCAGTACTTC.

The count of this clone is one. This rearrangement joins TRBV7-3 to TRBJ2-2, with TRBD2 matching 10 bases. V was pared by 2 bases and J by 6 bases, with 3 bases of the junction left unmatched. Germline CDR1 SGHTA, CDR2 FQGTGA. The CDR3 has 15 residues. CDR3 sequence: CASSLLAGVSGELFF. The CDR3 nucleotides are TGTGCCAGCAGCTTACTAGCGGGGGTATCCGGGGAGCTGTTTTTT. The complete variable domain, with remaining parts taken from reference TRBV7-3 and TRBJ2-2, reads GAGVSQTPSNKVTEKGKYVELRCDPISGHTALYWYRQSLGQGPEFLIYFQGTGAADDSGLPNDRFFAVRPEGSVSTLKIQRTERGDSAVYLCASSLLAGVSGELFFGEGSRLTVL.

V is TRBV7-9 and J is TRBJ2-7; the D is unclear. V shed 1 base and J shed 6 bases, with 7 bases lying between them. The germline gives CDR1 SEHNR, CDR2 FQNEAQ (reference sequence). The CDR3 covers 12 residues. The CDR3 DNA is TGTGCCAGCAGCTTAGAAGCTACCGAGCAGTACTTC. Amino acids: CASSLEATEQYF.

CDR3 sequence (DNA): TGTGCCAGTAGTCCCGGGATGCTAACCACTGAAGCTTTCTTT. Its protein is CASSPGMLTTEAFF. This rearrangement joins TRBV19 to TRBJ1-1; no reliable D call. The germline CDR1 and CDR2 sequences are LNHDA and SQIVND (reference sequence). The length of the CDR3 is 14 residues. V lost 5 bases and J lost 4, with 14 bases in between.